These T cell receptor beta chains were read from a single sample in a study of T cells after yellow fever vaccination. Each CDR3 protein is one row after TCRdb ran MiXCR on the 5' RACE reads. The data hold some 250,000 distinct CDR3 sequences, with 6.9% observed a single time. This sample comprised CD4+ T cells sorted from PBMCs, obtained 15 days after the yellow fever booster vaccination. These receptors all come from a man under 40 who received the YFV17D yellow fever vaccine. The CDR3 runs from the conserved cysteine through the conserved F or W. The D gene is left open where the match is weak. Rows may omit the clone size; those that give it use once, few, many or a size class.

>TRBV6-6|.|TRBJ1-1|.
CASRSGNTEAFF
TGTGCCAGCCGATCCGGAAACACTGAAGCTTTCTTT
>TRBV4-3|.|TRBJ1-4|many
CASSQDRGGTEEKLFF
TGCGCCAGCAGCCAAGATCGGGGCGGGACGGAGGAAAAACTGTTTTTT
>TRBV7-2|TRBD2|TRBJ2-2|many
CASSASGKNGELFF
TGTGCCAGCAGCGCCAGCGGGAAAAACGGGGAGCTGTTTTTT
>TRBV20-1|.|TRBJ2-5|many
CSARDERGARETQYF
TGCAGTGCTAGAGATGAGAGGGGGGCGCGGGAGACCCAGTACTTC
>TRBV24-1|TRBD1|TRBJ1-4|.
CATSDSWTGSEKLFF
TGTGCCACCAGTGATTCCTGGACAGGATCCGAAAAACTGTTTTTT
>TRBV12-3/TRBV12-4|TRBD1|TRBJ1-1|few
CASSQSTGVNTEAFF
TGTGCCAGCAGCCAAAGCACAGGGGTCAACACTGAAGCTTTCTTT
>TRBV7-3|.|TRBJ2-7|.
CASPRQGLFYEQYF
TGTGCCAGCCCCAGGCAGGGGTTGTTCTACGAGCAGTACTTC
>TRBV28|TRBD2|TRBJ2-7|many
CATRGGVGYEQYF
TGTGCCACCCGGGGGGGAGTGGGGTACGAGCAGTACTTC
>TRBV7-9|.|TRBJ1-1|.
CASSGWNTEAFF
TGTGCCAGCAGTGGTTGGAACACTGAAGCTTTCTTT
>TRBV7-8|.|TRBJ2-7|few
CASSDPPGAVYEQYF
TGTGCCAGCAGCGACCCCCCGGGAGCCGTTTACGAGCAGTACTTC
>TRBV7-2|.|TRBJ2-7|.
CASSPRMAGRFYEQYF
TGTGCCAGCAGCCCAAGGATGGCGGGAAGGTTCTACGAGCAGTACTTC
>TRBV20-1|.|TRBJ2-5|many
CSANGNQETQYF
TGCAGTGCTAATGGGAACCAAGAGACCCAGTACTTC
>TRBV18|.|TRBJ2-5|.
CASSLHGLLETQYF
TGTGCCAGCTCTCTACACGGGTTACTAGAGACCCAGTACTTC